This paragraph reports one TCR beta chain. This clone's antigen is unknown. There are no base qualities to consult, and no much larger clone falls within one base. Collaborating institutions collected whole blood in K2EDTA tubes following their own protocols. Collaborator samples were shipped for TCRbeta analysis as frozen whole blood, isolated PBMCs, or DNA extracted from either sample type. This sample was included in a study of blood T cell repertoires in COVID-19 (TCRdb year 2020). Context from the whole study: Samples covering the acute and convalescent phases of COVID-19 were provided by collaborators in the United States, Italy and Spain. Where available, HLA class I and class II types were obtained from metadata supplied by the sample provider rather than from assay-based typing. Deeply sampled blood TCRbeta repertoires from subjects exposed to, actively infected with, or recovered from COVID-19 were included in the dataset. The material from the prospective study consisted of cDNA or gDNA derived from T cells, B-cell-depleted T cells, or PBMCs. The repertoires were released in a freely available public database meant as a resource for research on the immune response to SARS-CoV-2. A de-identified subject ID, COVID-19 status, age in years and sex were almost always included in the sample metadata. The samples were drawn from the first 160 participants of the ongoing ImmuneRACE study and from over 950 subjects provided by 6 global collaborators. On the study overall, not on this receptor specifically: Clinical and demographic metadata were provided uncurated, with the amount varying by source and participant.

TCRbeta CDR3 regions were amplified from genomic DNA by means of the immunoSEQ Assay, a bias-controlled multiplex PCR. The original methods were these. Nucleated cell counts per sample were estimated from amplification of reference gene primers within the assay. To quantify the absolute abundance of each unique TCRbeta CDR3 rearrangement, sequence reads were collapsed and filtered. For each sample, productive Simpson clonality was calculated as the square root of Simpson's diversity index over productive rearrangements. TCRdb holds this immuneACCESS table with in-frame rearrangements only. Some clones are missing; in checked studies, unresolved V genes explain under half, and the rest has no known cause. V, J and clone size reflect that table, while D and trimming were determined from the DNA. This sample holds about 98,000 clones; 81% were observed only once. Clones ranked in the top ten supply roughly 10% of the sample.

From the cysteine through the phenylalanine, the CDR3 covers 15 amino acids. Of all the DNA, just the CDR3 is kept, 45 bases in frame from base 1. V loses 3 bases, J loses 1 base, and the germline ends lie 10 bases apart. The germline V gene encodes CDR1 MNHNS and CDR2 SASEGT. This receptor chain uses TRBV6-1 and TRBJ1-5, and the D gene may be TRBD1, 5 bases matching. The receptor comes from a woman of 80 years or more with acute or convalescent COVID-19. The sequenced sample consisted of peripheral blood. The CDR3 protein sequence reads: CASSDQGLSNQPQHF. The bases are TGTGCCAGCAGTGACCAGGGCTTAAGCAATCAGCCCCAGCATTTT.